The 13 T cell receptor beta chains listed next were all sequenced from one sample in a study of blood T cell repertoires in COVID-19. TCRdb keeps only in-frame clones here, not all; method: immunoSEQ multiplex PCR. The sample has 350,000 or so clones, 89% seen once. Sequenced sample: peripheral blood. The origin of the receptors is a woman aged 60-75 years with COVID-19, enrolled during active disease.

This clone was seen only once. This rearrangement joins TRBV5-1 to TRBJ1-1; TRBD1 is a possible D gene (5 bases). With 4 bases removed from V and 7 bases from J, the gap between germline ends came to 17 bases. This CDR3 has 14 amino acids. Germline V gene sequence: CDR1 SGHRS, CDR2 YFSETQ. The CDR3 loop is CASSLQIQGVEAFF. CDR3 nucleotide sequence: TGCGCCAGCAGCCTCCAGATCCAGGGTGTTGAAGCTTTCTTT.

The gene calls are TRBV14 and TRBJ1-1; a possible D gene is TRBD1 (5 bases). V was trimmed by 6 bases and J by 0 bases, leaving 17 bases between them. Germline V gives CDR1 SGHDN, CDR2 FVKESK. The CDR3 length is 16 residues. In DNA form, the CDR3 reads TGTGCCAGCAGACCCCGATCCGGGGGGATGAACACTGAAGCTTTCTTT. Translating gives CASRPRSGGMNTEAFF.

This clone appeared a single time. CDR3 protein: CSGRETGSSNRGRTTEAFF. DNA for the CDR3: TGCAGTGGACGTGAGACCGGATCATCAAACAGGGGGAGAACCACTGAAGCTTTCTTT. V usage is TRBV29-1 and J usage is TRBJ1-1; 8 bases are a match to TRBD1. Germline values: CDR1 SQVTM, CDR2 ANQGSEA. This CDR3 spans 19 amino acids.

This chain connects TRBV7-2 to TRBJ1-4, with unresolved D. V shed 1 base and J shed 2 bases, with 8 bases lying between them. This CDR3 comprises 15 residues. CDR1 SGHTA and CDR2 FQGNSA come from the germline V gene. This CDR3 is CASSLGGLTNEKLFF. Here the CDR3 DNA reads TGTGCCAGCAGCTTAGGAGGTTTGACTAATGAAAAACTGTTTTTT.

The count of this clone is one. V usage is TRBV28 and J usage is TRBJ1-1, with D possibly TRBD1 on 5 matching bases. The CDR3 is 15 amino acids. V was trimmed by 6 bases and J by 5 bases, leaving 19 bases between them. Per germline, CDR1 MDHEN and CDR2 SYDVKM. The CDR3 bases are TGTGCCAGCAGATGGGGGGACGCCTTGGGAACTGAAGCTTTCTTT. Protein sequence: CASRWGDALGTEAFF.

V usage is TRBV5-1 and J usage is TRBJ2-7; 12 bases line up with TRBD1. Losses at the gene ends were 1 base for V and 4 bases for J; bases not matched to a gene: 3. Looked up from germline, CDR1 is SGHRS and CDR2 is YFSETQ. This CDR3 has 15 amino acids. CDR3 sequence: CASSLRDRGLYEQYF. The CDR3 coding sequence is TGCGCCAGCAGCTTGAGGGACAGGGGGCTTTACGAGCAGTACTTC.

V gene TRBV9 combines with J gene TRBJ1-1; 7 bases are shared with TRBD1. With V trimmed by 3 bases and J by 1 base, 9 bases remained unmatched. The CDR3 has 16 residues. Germline V CDR1 and CDR2: SGDLS, YYNGEE. The CDR3 DNA follows: TGTGCCAGCAGCGAGGGGACAGCCTCCCGGAACACTGAAGCTTTCTTT. Protein: CASSEGTASRNTEAFF. Based on the CDR3 plus reference TRBV9 and TRBJ1-1, the full variable domain is DSGVTQTPKHLITATGQRVTLRCSPRSGDLSVYWYQQSLDQGLQFLIQYYNGEERAKGNILERFSAQQFPDLHSELNLSSLELGDSALYFCASSEGTASRNTEAFFGQGTRLTVV.

Comments on this clone: A read error may account for a junction end that differs from germline. The chain has TRBV7-9 and TRBJ1-2; TRBD1 matches at 9 bases. CDR3 size: 14 residues. CDR1 is SEHNR, CDR2 FQNEAQ, per germline (reference sequence). For the CDR3, the DNA is TGCGGCCTGGGACAGGGAGGCGGCGAAGGTGGCTACACCTTC. Amino acids: CGLGQGGGEGGYTF.

The chain is built from TRBV6-5 and TRBJ1-1; D may be TRBD1 (5 bases). The germline gives CDR1 MNHEY, CDR2 SVGAGI. The CDR3 loop spans 15 amino acids. V lost 1 base, J lost 3 bases, and 12 bases lay in between. Written as DNA, the CDR3 is TGTGCCAGCAGTTACTTAGGGGTTGGGGACACTGAAGCTTTCTTT. Protein sequence: CASSYLGVGDTEAFF.

The CDR3 loop reads CASSSQAGALNTEAFF. The CDR3 bases are TGTGCCAGTAGTTCTCAGGCGGGGGCCTTGAACACTGAAGCTTTCTTT. The chain uses TRBV19 and TRBJ1-1; weak D call: TRBD1 (6 bases). Germline V gives CDR1 LNHDA, CDR2 SQIVND (reference sequence). Trimming shortened V by 5 bases and J by 0 bases, and 16 bases separated the two germline ends. The CDR3 length is 16 residues.

V is TRBV29-1 and J is TRBJ1-1; a weak D match, TRBD1 (5 bases). The germline gives CDR1 SQVTM, CDR2 ANQGSEA. The CDR3 runs 18 residues. V lost 4 bases and J lost 2, with 26 bases in between. The CDR3 DNA reads as TGCAGCGTTGTCGGAATCGGCAGGGCCTCGGGCCCCAACACTGAAGCTTTCTTT. Its protein is CSVVGIGRASGPNTEAFF.

CDR3 bases: TGTGCCAGCAGTTACCAGGTTTACACTGAAGCTTTCTTT. The encoded protein is CASSYQVYTEAFF. The V call is TRBV6-5, the J call TRBJ1-1; D unresolved. V gave up 2 bases and J gave up 3 bases, with 7 bases separating them. Germline V CDR1 and CDR2: MNHEY, SVGAGI. The CDR3 loop spans 13 amino acids.

The chain has TRBV7-2 and TRBJ1-1; 8 bases are a match to TRBD1. This CDR3 comprises 15 residues. V was clipped by 6 bases and J by 1 base; unmatched bases: 7. Germline CDR1 SGHTA, CDR2 FQGNSA. The CDR3 protein is CASRTAGGRNTEAFF. Here the CDR3 DNA reads TGTGCCAGCAGGACGGCAGGGGGCCGGAACACTGAAGCTTTCTTT.